Below, one T cell receptor beta chain is given with its context. The data were taken from a study of blood T cell repertoires in COVID-19. Study details: Samples representing acute and convalescent COVID-19 were sourced from the United States, Italy and Spain. T cells, B-cell-depleted T cells, or PBMCs supplied cDNA or gDNA.

Authors' processing steps: Reference gene primer amplification yielded estimated nucleated cell counts. Sequencing was performed with immunoSEQ multiplex PCR; in TCRdb, only in-frame clones are kept and a portion is missing. From that table come the V and J calls and clone size; the DNA was used to work out D and trimming. Of over 100,000 clones in the sample, roughly 86% were seen once. The V gene's germline CDR1 is SGDLS and CDR2 YYNGEE. V trimming: 3 bases; J trimming: 2 bases; junction bases outside the gene matches: 5. The CDR3 runs to 14 residues. The receptor comes from a man in his forties or fifties with acute or convalescent COVID-19. This chain links TRBV9 with TRBJ2-7, with 7 positions matching TRBD1. Sequencing was carried out using peripheral blood. The CDR3 region is CASSARQGAYEQYF. In DNA form, the CDR3 reads TGTGCCAGCAGCGCTAGACAGGGTGCCTACGAGCAGTACTTC.